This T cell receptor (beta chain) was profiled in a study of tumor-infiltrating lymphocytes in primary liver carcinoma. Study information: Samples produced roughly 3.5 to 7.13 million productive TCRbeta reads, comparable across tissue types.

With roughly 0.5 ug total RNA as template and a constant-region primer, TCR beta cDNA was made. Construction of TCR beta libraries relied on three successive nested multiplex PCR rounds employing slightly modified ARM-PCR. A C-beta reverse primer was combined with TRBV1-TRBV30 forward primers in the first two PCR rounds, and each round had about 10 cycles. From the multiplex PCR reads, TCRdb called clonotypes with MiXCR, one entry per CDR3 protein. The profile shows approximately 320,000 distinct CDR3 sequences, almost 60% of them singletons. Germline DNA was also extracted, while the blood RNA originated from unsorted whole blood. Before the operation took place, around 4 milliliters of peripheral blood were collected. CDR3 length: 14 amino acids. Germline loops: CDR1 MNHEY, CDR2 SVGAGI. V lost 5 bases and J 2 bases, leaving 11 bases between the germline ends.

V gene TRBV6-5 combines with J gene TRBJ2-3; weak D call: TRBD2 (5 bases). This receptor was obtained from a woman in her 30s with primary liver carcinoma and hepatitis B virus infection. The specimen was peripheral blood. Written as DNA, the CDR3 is TGTGCCAGCAGTAACGACCGGGACACAGATACGCAGTATTTT. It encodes CASSNDRDTDTQYF.